This record concerns one T cell receptor beta chain sequence. This CDR3 region has 15 residues. Trimming pared 1 base from V and 1 base from J, leaving 10 bases between. CDR1 and CDR2 (germline): SGHAT, FQNNGV. Per the original data handling: Estimation of nucleated cell counts was performed using reference gene primer amplification. Using immunoSEQ multiplex PCR, the repertoire was profiled, and TCRdb retains in-frame clones only, with some absent. D and trimming come from the DNA, and the V and J calls and clone size come from that table. The sample lists about 190,000 clones, 60% to 80% occurring once. Across 24 US areas, participants ranged in age from 18 to 89 years. Participants were placed into cohorts based on the clinical history they reported. The data originate from a study of blood T cell repertoires in COVID-19.

The chain employs TRBV11-2 and TRBJ1-1, with TRBD1 as a possible D gene (5 bases). Material for sequencing was PBMCs or T cells enriched from blood (not recorded which). The receptor's source is a woman between 45 and 65 years old who had recovered from COVID-19. CDR3 sequence (DNA): TGTGCCAGCAGCTTAGCCCTGACAGCGAACACTGAAGCTTTCTTT. This codes for CASSLALTANTEAFF.